Shown below are 29 T cell receptor beta chains from a single sample sequenced in a study of T cell repertoires in cytomegalovirus infection. TCRdb itself ran the reads through MiXCR, one entry per CDR3 protein. The sample has a few hundred thousand distinct CDR3 sequences, almost 40% seen once. No antigens are known for them. Specimen: cultured PBMCs, collected from culture after CMV antigen stimulation. All receptors come from a human donor in good health (CMV status not recorded). Some clones in this sample may be carry-over from other donors' samples.

The chain is built from TRBV7-6 and TRBJ2-7; no reliable D call. The CDR3 loop spans 13 amino acids. V was cut by 5 bases and J by 6 bases, with 14 bases left in between. Germline CDR1 is SGHVS and CDR2 is FNYEAQ. The CDR3 bases are TGTGCCAGCAGCCCCAACACGCTCTCCGAGCAGTACTTC. Amino acid sequence: CASSPNTLSEQYF.

The chain has TRBV7-2 and TRBJ2-5; D is ambiguous. Germline V lookup: CDR1 SGHTA, CDR2 FQGNSA. This CDR3 has 13 amino acids. Trimming removed 0 bases from V and 3 bases from J, with 5 bases in between. CDR3 residues: CASSLALKETQYF. The CDR3 bases are TGTGCCAGCAGCTTAGCTCTTAAAGAGACCCAGTACTTC.

The V gene is TRBV6-1, the J gene TRBJ1-1; D unresolved. CDR3 length: 15 amino acids. Germline assignment: CDR1 MNHNS and CDR2 SASEGT. Trimming removed 7 bases from V and 2 bases from J, with 17 bases in between. Written as DNA, the CDR3 is TGTGCCAGCACAAATGGGTTAACAGTTAACACTGAAGCTTTCTTT. This gives the protein CASTNGLTVNTEAFF.

CDR3 DNA: TGTGCCAGCAGGGGACTAGCGGGAGTCTTCAATGAGCAGTTCTTC. Translation gives CASRGLAGVFNEQFF. This sequence joins TRBV6-1 and TRBJ2-1; 14 positions match TRBD2. Germline V gene sequence: CDR1 MNHNS, CDR2 SASEGT. The CDR3 runs to 15 residues. Trimming at V came to 6 bases and at J to 6 bases, leaving 4 bases not matched to a gene.

This clonotype was picked up a small number of times. The chain combines TRBV19 with TRBJ1-3, with no clear D. The V gene lost 6 bases and the J gene lost 2 bases, with 5 bases spanning the gap. This CDR3 has 12 residues. CDR1 and CDR2 from the germline V gene are LNHDA and SQIVND (reference sequence). The CDR3 DNA follows: TGTGCCAGTAGCCAGCCTGGAAACACCATATATTTT. Amino acid sequence: CASSQPGNTIYF.

A single count supports this clonotype. The chain is built from TRBV5-1 and TRBJ2-7; no clear D gene. The germline V gene encodes CDR1 SGHRS and CDR2 YFSETQ. This CDR3 has 16 amino acids. Trimming removed 0 bases from V and 0 bases from J, with 13 bases in between. The DNA of the CDR3 is TGCGCCAGCAGCTTGGGCTTCGCAGTCAGCTCCTACGAGCAGTACTTC. This gives the protein CASSLGFAVSSYEQYF.

This clonotype was detected a few times. The chain couples TRBV6-2 or TRBV6-3 to TRBJ2-5; D is uncertain. The germline V and J ends were trimmed by 0 bases and 5 bases, with 4 bases remaining between them. Germline V gene data show CDR1 as MNHEY and CDR2 as SVGEGT. The CDR3 consists of 12 residues. The CDR3 bases are TGTGCCAGCAGTTACTCGGTGGAGACCCAGTACTTC. This translates into CASSYSVETQYF.

The chain recombines TRBV7-6 with TRBJ1-2; TRBD1 is a possible D gene (6 bases). There are 11 residues in the CDR3. The germline CDR1 and CDR2 sequences are SGHVS and FNYEAQ. V shed 5 bases and J shed 6 bases, with 7 bases lying between them. The CDR3 DNA is TGTGCCAGCAGCGCAGGGGATGGCTACACCTTC. As protein: CASSAGDGYTF.

This clonotype was seen more than once but under ten times. This chain joins TRBV7-6 and TRBJ2-1, with 11 bases matching TRBD1. The CDR3 has 17 residues. Germline CDR1 and CDR2: SGHVS and FNYEAQ. V lost 6 bases to trimming and J lost 8 bases; unmatched junction nucleotides: 15. In nucleotides, the CDR3 is TGTGCCAGCAGAAGCCGCTGGACAGGGGGCGCGGAAGATGAGCAGTTCTTC. Its protein product is CASRSRWTGGAEDEQFF.

J is TRBJ1-1 and V is TRBV28; D is undetermined. Trimming pared 3 bases from V and 7 bases from J, leaving 9 bases between. Germline CDR1 and CDR2: MDHEN and SYDVKM. The CDR3 has 12 amino acids. DNA of the CDR3: TGTGCCAGCAGTTTCACCAGGCTTGAAGCTTTCTTT. Translating gives CASSFTRLEAFF.

This clonotype was seen more than once but under ten times. V and J are TRBV10-2 and TRBJ2-1; 7 bases map to TRBD2. CDR1 and CDR2 (germline): WSHSY, SAAADI. This CDR3 region has 14 residues. With V trimmed by 5 bases and J by 7 bases, 8 bases remained unmatched. The CDR3 here is CASSPGGSGNEQFF. The DNA for the CDR3 is TGCGCCAGCAGTCCTGGCGGGAGCGGGAATGAGCAGTTCTTC.

This clonotype was seen many times. This sequence joins TRBV7-8 and TRBJ1-2, with TRBD1 matching 7 bases. The CDR3 contains 16 residues. The V and J ends lost 6 bases and 7 bases, in that order; junction bases with no gene match: 17. The V gene's germline CDR1 is SGHVS and CDR2 FQNEAQ. The CDR3 DNA reads as TGTGCCAGCAGGCGAAACCCAGGACAGGTGGATGGTGGCTACACCTTC. Protein: CASRRNPGQVDGGYTF.

This clonotype was observed a handful of times. The genes are TRBV7-2 and TRBJ1-2; D is possibly TRBD1 (5 bases). The germline V gene has CDR1 SGHTA and CDR2 FQGNSA. V shed 4 bases and J shed 4 bases, with 13 bases lying between them. The CDR3 loop spans 14 amino acids. The CDR3 DNA reads as TGTGCCAGCAGCTGGGGGACGGCGTTCTATGGCTACACCTTC. Protein: CASSWGTAFYGYTF.

This clonotype was counted only a few times. This chain joins TRBV7-2 and TRBJ2-1, with 10 bases identical to TRBD2. CDR1 is SGHTA, CDR2 FQGNSA, per germline. J gave up 12 bases and V 5 bases, and 16 bases lay outside the gene matches. This CDR3 has 16 amino acids. Here the CDR3 DNA reads TGTGCCAGCAGCGTGGGTAGCGGGGGGTCCTCGTTAACGCAGTTCTTC. Translated: CASSVGSGGSSLTQFF.

The chain is built from TRBV7-2 and TRBJ2-5; 10 bases map to TRBD2. This CDR3 comprises 15 residues. Germline V CDR1 and CDR2: SGHTA, FQGNSA. Germline trimming cut 5 bases from V and 5 bases from J; bases unmatched to any gene: 8. The DNA for the CDR3 is TGTGCCAGCAGCATCTCTAGCGGGGGAGGGGAGACCCAGTACTTC. Translated: CASSISSGGGETQYF. The full variable domain, rest sourced from reference TRBV7-2 and TRBJ2-5, is GAGVSQSPSNKVTEKGKDVELRCDPISGHTALYWYRQSLGQGLEFLIYFQGNSAPDKSGLPSDRFSAERTGGSVSTLTIQRTQQEDSAVYLCASSISSGGGETQYFGPGTRLLVL.

This clonotype turned up a few times. This sequence joins TRBV28 and TRBJ2-7; tentative D call: TRBD1 (6 bases). Germline lookup yields CDR1 MDHEN and CDR2 SYDVKM. Trimming removed 5 bases from V and 3 bases from J, with 14 bases in between. The CDR3 covers 14 residues. This chain's CDR3 is CASSPGGQIYEQYF. The DNA for the CDR3 is TGTGCCAGCAGTCCCGGCGGACAGATCTACGAGCAGTACTTC.

The chain is built from TRBV20-1 and TRBJ2-1; D not resolved. This CDR3 spans 11 amino acids. Germline loops: CDR1 DFQATT, CDR2 SNEGSKA (reference sequence). The V gene lost 3 bases and the J gene lost 8 bases, with 8 bases spanning the gap. CDR3 nucleotide sequence: TGCAGTGCTAGTCTCCGGGATGAGCAGTTCTTC. This encodes CSASLRDEQFF.

The J gene is TRBJ2-7, the V gene TRBV7-9; D might be TRBD2 (5 bases). The V end lost 0 bases, the J end lost 3 bases, and 21 bases lay between the germline ends. The CDR3 loop spans 18 amino acids. Germline CDR1 is SEHNR and CDR2 is FQNEAQ (reference sequence). The CDR3 sequence is CASSLARGPTGSFYEQYF. CDR3 DNA sequence: TGTGCCAGCAGCTTAGCACGGGGTCCCACTGGGTCCTTCTACGAGCAGTACTTC.

In this sample, this clonotype turned up a few times. The chain employs TRBV7-8 and TRBJ2-7; either TRBD1 or TRBD2 may supply D (5 bases each). The germline gives CDR1 SGHVS, CDR2 FQNEAQ. V was shortened by 8 bases and J by 4 bases, with 15 bases between the two germline ends. CDR3 length: 13 amino acids. The CDR3 reads CASGPVGVYEQYF. In nucleotides, the CDR3 is TGTGCCAGCGGGCCTGTGGGGGTGTACGAGCAGTACTTC.

The CDR3 here is CASSYFFRPSVHF. As DNA, the CDR3 is TGTGCCAGCAGTTACTTCTTCAGGCCTTCGGTGCATTTT. V gene TRBV6-6 combines with J gene TRBJ1-5; D is unresolved. The CDR3 is made up of 13 amino acids. Trimming took off 1 base at V and 15 bases at J, with 16 bases between the two ends. CDR1 MNHNY and CDR2 SVGAGI come from the germline V gene (reference sequence).

The table lists this clonotype with a count of one. The chain is built from TRBV19 and TRBJ1-1; D is ambiguous. V was cut by 7 bases and J by 7 bases, with 7 bases left in between. Germline CDR1 and CDR2: LNHDA and SQIVND (reference sequence). There are 10 residues in the CDR3. The CDR3 nucleotides are TGTGCCAGTATCGGGTTTGAAGCTTTCTTT. Translating gives CASIGFEAFF.

This chain connects TRBV29-1 to TRBJ2-3, with D possibly being TRBD1 or TRBD2 (5 bases each). Deletions cut 4 bases from V and 5 bases from J, with 16 bases between. Germline V gives CDR1 SQVTM, CDR2 ANQGSEA. CDR3 length: 14 amino acids. The CDR3 nucleotides read TGCAGCGTTGCCGGCCTGGGGGAGAGAGATACGCAGTATTTT. Its translation is CSVAGLGERDTQYF.

This rearrangement joins TRBV18 to TRBJ2-7; perhaps TRBD1 as D (6 bases). V lost 3 bases and J lost 3, with 12 bases in between. The CDR3 is 14 residues long. Germline CDR1 KGHSH, CDR2 LQKENI. The CDR3 sequence: CASSPLAQGYEQYF. CDR3 coding DNA: TGTGCCAGCTCACCGCTAGCACAGGGCTACGAGCAGTACTTC. The complete variable domain, with remaining parts taken from reference TRBV18 and TRBJ2-7, reads NAGVMQNPRHLVRRRGQEARLRCSPMKGHSHVYWYRQLPEEGLKFMVYLQKENIIDESGMPKERFSAEFPKEGPSILRIQQVVRGDSAAYFCASSPLAQGYEQYFGPGTRLTVT.

This rearrangement joins TRBV10-3 to TRBJ1-5, with TRBD1 matching over 10 bases. This CDR3 is built from 18 residues. Germline V gene sequence: CDR1 ENHRY, CDR2 SYGVKD. With 6 bases clipped from V and 4 bases from J, the junction kept 15 bases outside the gene matches. This chain's CDR3 is CAISPGQGRGADNQPQHF. CDR3 nucleotide sequence: TGTGCCATCAGCCCGGGACAGGGGAGAGGAGCCGATAATCAGCCCCAGCATTTT.

This clonotype was counted once. One end of the junction varies from germline; a read error may be responsible. The genes are TRBV28 and TRBJ1-1; possibly TRBD1 for D (5 bases). This CDR3 region has 12 residues. CDR1 and CDR2 (germline): MDHEN, SYDVKM. This chain's CDR3 is CASRTQGTDAFF. The CDR3 DNA is TGTGCCAGCAGAACGCAGGGTACTGACGCTTTCTTT.

This chain connects TRBV7-2 to TRBJ2-1, with a weak D call TRBD1 (6 bases). There are 13 residues in the CDR3. From germline, CDR1 is SGHTA and CDR2 FQGNSA. Trimming pared 8 bases from V and 4 bases from J, leaving 12 bases between. The CDR3 nucleotides are TGTGCCAGCTGGGAAAGGGGGTACAATGAGCAGTTCTTC. Translation: CASWERGYNEQFF.

The chain couples TRBV7-9 to TRBJ2-3; 9 bases match TRBD1. The CDR3 contains 15 residues. J lost 8 bases, V lost 4 bases, and 10 bases had no gene match. Germline assignment: CDR1 SEHNR and CDR2 FQNEAQ (reference sequence). The CDR3 sequence: CASSSTTGGLGTQYF. The CDR3 DNA is TGTGCCAGCAGCTCCACGACAGGGGGACTCGGTACGCAGTATTTT. The full variable domain, in which reference TRBV7-9 and TRBJ2-3 provide the parts outside the CDR3, is DTGVSQNPRHKITKRGQNVTFRCDPISEHNRLYWYRQTLGQGPEFLTYFQNEAQLEKSRLLSDRFSAERPKGSFSTLEIQRTEQGDSAMYLCASSSTTGGLGTQYFGPGTRLTVL.

This clonotype has more than one count but fewer than ten. This rearrangement joins TRBV10-3 to TRBJ2-3, with TRBD1 identical over 8 bases. This CDR3 is 16 amino acids long. Germline trimming cut 0 bases from V and 2 bases from J; bases unmatched to any gene: 4. CDR1 and CDR2 (germline): ENHRY, SYGVKD. Here the CDR3 reads CAISESTGVLTDTQYF. DNA for the CDR3: TGTGCCATCAGTGAGTCGACAGGGGTCCTCACAGATACGCAGTATTTT.

The chain links TRBV7-2 to TRBJ2-3, with 7 bases matching TRBD2. The CDR3 is made up of 15 amino acids. With V trimmed by 4 bases and J by 2 bases, 6 bases remained unmatched. CDR1 is SGHTA and CDR2 is FQGNSA in the germline V gene. This CDR3 reads CASSSIAGTTDTQYF. CDR3 DNA: TGTGCCAGCAGCTCTATAGCGGGTACCACAGATACGCAGTATTTT. Drawing the rest from reference TRBV7-2 and TRBJ2-3, the complete variable domain is GAGVSQSPSNKVTEKGKDVELRCDPISGHTALYWYRQSLGQGLEFLIYFQGNSAPDKSGLPSDRFSAERTGGSVSTLTIQRTQQEDSAVYLCASSSIAGTTDTQYFGPGTRLTVL.